This T cell receptor beta chain stems from a study of cytomegalovirus exposure and HLA in healthy donors. Use of 60 Vbeta and 13 Jbeta primers characterized the PCR. Measured with immunoSEQ multiplex PCR; TCRdb has only the in-frame clones, and not every one. Among 160,000 or so clones listed, around 80% were seen once. Concerning this clone itself: Its antigen is still unknown.

Per germline, CDR1 LGHNA and CDR2 YSLEER. Trimming left V 1 base short and J 6 bases short, with 10 bases between. The CDR3 sequence is 14 residues long. Study results and limitations: The study recorded around 160 TCR beta chains that were cytomegalovirus-associated.

The chain is built from TRBV4-3 and TRBJ1-5, with unresolved D. This clonotype originated in a male donor in good health and CMV-seropositive. The source material was PBMCs. Here the CDR3 reads CASSQGERSQPQHF. CDR3 nucleotides: TGCGCCAGCAGCCAAGGGGAGCGTTCTCAGCCCCAGCATTTT.